Included here is one T cell receptor (beta chain) sequence, with context. Its antigen remains unidentified. An end of the junction differs from the germline gene, which may be a read error. The sample comes from a study of cytomegalovirus exposure and HLA in healthy donors. Overall study results and limits: Within an earlier analysis, most TCR beta V segments proved productive either about 90% or about 30% of the time. In a later analysis, TCR association rates varied by HLA locus: DRB1 most, HLA-C fewest.

Primers for the PCR totalled 60 Vbeta and 13 Jbeta. The assay was immunoSEQ multiplex PCR, and TCRdb's table has in-frame clones only and misses some. The data contain under 200,000 clones, 80% of them singletons. Germline CDR1 and CDR2: MRHNA and SNTAGT. This CDR3 has 21 amino acids. The source material was PBMCs. V usage is TRBV6-4 and J usage is TRBJ1-4, with 8 bases lining up with TRBD1. This clonotype originated in a male donor in good health and CMV-seronegative. CDR3 in amino acids: CASRDTLPGGFPSATNEKLFF. The CDR3 DNA reads as TGTGCCAGCCGTGACACACTTCCAGGGGGCTTCCCCTCCGCAACTAATGAAAAACTGTTTTTT.